This is a list of T cell receptor beta chains from one sample in a study of blood T cell repertoires in COVID-19. Repertoires were generated with immunoSEQ multiplex PCR, while TCRdb's copy carries only in-frame clones and drops some. The repertoire has roughly 150,000 clones, around 80% of them found once; the top ten carry around 1.6%. Specimen: PBMCs or T cells enriched from blood (not recorded which). The receptor set was obtained from a woman younger than 35 who had been exposed to COVID-19. The CDR3 runs from the conserved cysteine through the conserved F or W. The D gene is left open where the match is weak. Clone size appears in some rows only: once, few, many, or a class for an expanded clone.

D	V	size	J	DNA	CDR3
.	TRBV7-9	.	TRBJ1-1	TGTGCCAGCAGCACAGAGTTGAACACTGAAGCTTTCTTT	CASSTELNTEAFF
TRBD2	TRBV9	.	TRBJ2-5	TGTGCCAGCAACCCAAGCGGGAGGGGAGAGACCCAGTACTTC	CASNPSGRGETQYF
TRBD1	TRBV6-5	once	TRBJ1-6	TGTGCCAGCAGGGGGACAGTTGATTCACCCCTCCACTTT	CASRGTVDSPLHF
.	TRBV6-4	once	TRBJ2-1	TGTGCCAGCAGTGACTCCGTGGGCAGCAATGAGCAGTTCTTC	CASSDSVGSNEQFF
TRBD2	TRBV5-1	.	TRBJ2-3	TGCGCCAGCAGCTTGCAGGGAGGGCCTATAGTAGATACGCAGTATTTT	CASSLQGGPIVDTQYF
.	TRBV19	.	TRBJ1-2	TGTGCCAGTAGTATTGACAAGTACTATGGCTACACCTTC	CASSIDKYYGYTF
.	TRBV6-4	.	TRBJ2-6	TGTGCCAGCAGTGACCAGGGAACCCCTGGGGCCAACGTCCTGACTTTC	CASSDQGTPGANVLTF
.	TRBV7-9	.	TRBJ1-4	TGTGCCAGCAGCATCCAGGGGTCGGGGGAAAAACTGTTTTTT	CASSIQGSGEKLFF
.	TRBV10-3	.	TRBJ2-7	TGTGCCATCAGTGGCGGGCAGATCTACGAGCAGTACTTC	CAISGGQIYEQYF
.	TRBV7-9	many	TRBJ1-1	TGTGCCAGCAGCTTGGGGGGAGGTGGGACTGAAGCTTTCTTT	CASSLGGGGTEAFF
.	TRBV30	.	TRBJ1-1	TGTGCCTGGACCCAGGGGAACACTGAAGCTTTCTTT	CAWTQGNTEAFF
TRBD1	TRBV5-6	many	TRBJ2-5	TGTGCCAGCAGTCGAGCAGGGGGCGCTGAGACCCAGTACTTC	CASSRAGGAETQYF
TRBD2	TRBV7-3	.	TRBJ2-3	TGTGCCAGCAGCTCGACTAGCGGAAACACAGATACGCAGTATTTT	CASSSTSGNTDTQYF
.	TRBV5-6	.	TRBJ2-1	TGTGCCAGCGGCTCCCCCCCGGGGAATGAGCAGTTCTTC	CASGSPPGNEQFF
TRBD1	TRBV5-4	.	TRBJ2-7	TGTGCCAGCAGCTTCCCCCCCGGACAGGGCGACGAGCAGTACTTC	CASSFPPGQGDEQYF
.	TRBV3-1/TRBV3-2	.	TRBJ1-2	TGTGCCAGCAGCCGGACAGATTTCGGCTATGGCTACACCTTC	CASSRTDFGYGYTF
TRBD2	TRBV5-1	.	TRBJ2-5	TGCGCCAGCAGCTTGGCCCTAGCGGGAAGGGTTGAGACCCAGTACTTC	CASSLALAGRVETQYF
.	TRBV27	.	TRBJ1-2	TGTGCCAGCAGTTCCGGGGGGAGGGCCTATGGCTACACCTTC	CASSSGGRAYGYTF
.	TRBV7-9	few	TRBJ1-1	TGTGCCAGCAGCTTCGACCCCGGGGTACCCACTGAAGCTTTCTTT	CASSFDPGVPTEAFF
TRBD1	TRBV6-5	.	TRBJ1-5	TGTGCCAGCAGAGGGACAGCATATAGCAATCAGCCCCAGCATTTT	CASRGTAYSNQPQHF
.	TRBV7-9	.	TRBJ1-2	TGTGCCAGCAGCTACACTACCGGGTCCTCCTATGGCTACACCTTC	CASSYTTGSSYGYTF
.	TRBV10-3	.	TRBJ1-5	TGTGCCATCAGTGAAAGAGGGAGCAATCAGCCCCAGCATTTT	CAISERGSNQPQHF
.	TRBV3-1/TRBV3-2	.	TRBJ2-4	TGTGCCAGCAGCCAAGATTTTGGCACCCGCAAAAACATTCAGTACTTC	CASSQDFGTRKNIQYF
TRBD1	TRBV7-9	.	TRBJ1-1	TGTGCCAGCAGCGGCGACCGTAACAGGGGCACTGAAGCTTTCTTT	CASSGDRNRGTEAFF
TRBD1	TRBV4-1	.	TRBJ1-2	TGCGCCAGCAGCCAAGAAGGACAGGGGGTCCCTAACTATGGCTACACCTTC	CASSQEGQGVPNYGYTF
.	TRBV5-5	.	TRBJ1-1	TGTGCCAGCAGCCTGGAACGGTTCATGAACACTGAAGCTTTCTTT	CASSLERFMNTEAFF
TRBD2	TRBV6-6	.	TRBJ2-1	TGTGCCAGCAGATCCACTAGCGGGAGCGGGAATGAGCAGTTCTTC	CASRSTSGSGNEQFF
.	TRBV18	.	TRBJ1-2	TGTGCCAGCTCACCCGAATCGGGGGGGGAACGTGCCTTTGACTATGGCTACACCTTC	CASSPESGGERAFDYGYTF
TRBD1	TRBV5-4	.	TRBJ2-7	TGTGCCAGCAGCCCGAGGACAGGCTCAACTGGGCGCCCCTCCTACGAGCAGTACTTC	CASSPRTGSTGRPSYEQYF
.	TRBV5-6	.	TRBJ1-5	TGTGCCAGCAGCTTGGAGGTGCGAGGAAGGCAGCTCCAGCATTTT	CASSLEVRGRQLQHF
TRBD1	TRBV24-1	.	TRBJ1-1	TGTGCCACCAGTGATGCCGGGACAGGGTTAGGCGGGGCTTTCTTT	CATSDAGTGLGGAFF
.	TRBV28	.	TRBJ1-5	TGTGCCAGCAGAGACGCGCGGGGGACGAATCAGCCCCAGCATTTT	CASRDARGTNQPQHF
TRBD2	TRBV3-1/TRBV3-2	.	TRBJ2-7	TGTGCCAGCAGCCAGGGGACTAGAGCCTCCTACGAGCAGTACTTC	CASSQGTRASYEQYF
.	TRBV5-5	.	TRBJ2-5	TGTGCCAGCAGCCCGGGGACTGAGCAGACCCAGTACTTC	CASSPGTEQTQYF
.	TRBV6-1	.	TRBJ1-5	TGTGCCAGCAGTGAATGGAGCAGGGACTATCAGCCCCAGCATTTT	CASSEWSRDYQPQHF
.	TRBV5-1	.	TRBJ1-2	TGCGCCAGCAGCTCGGCCGTCGGGAACTATGGCTACACCTTC	CASSSAVGNYGYTF
TRBD1	TRBV6-1	.	TRBJ2-7	TGTGCCAGCAGTGACGGGGACAGCGGACACTACGAGCAGTACTTC	CASSDGDSGHYEQYF
.	TRBV24-1	.	TRBJ2-7	TGTGCCACGGGTGCGGCGACCTCCTACGAGCAGTACTTC	CATGAATSYEQYF
TRBD2	TRBV5-1	.	TRBJ2-2	TGCGCCAGCAGCCCAATAACAATTGGACTAGCGACCCGTGGGGTTTACACCGGGGAGCTGTTTTTT	CASSPITIGLATRGVYTGELFF
.	TRBV7-3	.	TRBJ2-3	TGTGCCAGCAGCTTACAAGGGGGAAGGACAGATACGCAGTATTTT	CASSLQGGRTDTQYF
TRBD1	TRBV24-1	.	TRBJ1-5	TGTGCCACCAGGAAAACGGGACAGGCCTTTGGCAATCAGCCCCAGCATTTT	CATRKTGQAFGNQPQHF
.	TRBV18	few	TRBJ1-3	TGTGCCAGCTCACCCAACTCAAGTCCCTCTGGAAACACCATATATTTT	CASSPNSSPSGNTIYF
.	TRBV3-1/TRBV3-2	.	TRBJ2-3	TGTGCCAGCAGCCAAGCCAGGGGTACGCAGTATTTT	CASSQARGTQYF
TRBD1	TRBV30	few	TRBJ2-5	TGTGCCTGGAGAAGAGGAACAGGGGGCAAAGAGACCCAGTACTTC	CAWRRGTGGKETQYF
TRBD2	TRBV5-6	.	TRBJ2-7	TGTGCCAGCAGCCCCAGACTAGCGGGAGGCTACTACGAGCAGTACTTC	CASSPRLAGGYYEQYF
TRBD2	TRBV7-9	.	TRBJ2-1	TGTGCCAGCAGCCCTTCGTCTAGCGGAGATTACAATGAGCAGTTCTTC	CASSPSSSGDYNEQFF
TRBD2	TRBV30	.	TRBJ2-7	TGTGCCTGGAGGACGACTAGCGGCCTTACCTACGAGCAGTACTTC	CAWRTTSGLTYEQYF